This T cell receptor (beta chain) was found in a study of Ad26.COV2.S vaccination and SARS-CoV-2 variants. Repertoires were generated with immunoSEQ multiplex PCR, while TCRdb's copy carries only in-frame clones and drops some. The data show some 640,000 clones, with more than 80% seen just once and around 1.4% held by the top ten. The treatment is: 19 received Ad26.COV2.S at low or high dose, single or two shots; a few received placebo; per-sample allocation not given. Collection of the samples took place on day 63 after the first injection of vaccine or placebo. Germline values: CDR1 SNHLY, CDR2 FYNNEI. V trimming: 3 bases; J trimming: 8 bases; junction bases outside the gene matches: 9. The CDR3 runs to 15 residues. This clone was seen a single time.

The input for sequencing was peripheral blood, taken in a trial of Ad26.COV2.S vaccine versus placebo. This receptor was identified in a person aged 18-60 years who received the Ad26.COV2.S COVID-19 vaccine or a placebo. The chain joins TRBV2 to TRBJ2-1; 8 positions agree with TRBD2. The CDR3 DNA follows: TGTGCCAGCAGTGATATCAGCGGGAGTGGGGATGAGCAGTTCTTC. This encodes CASSDISGSGDEQFF.